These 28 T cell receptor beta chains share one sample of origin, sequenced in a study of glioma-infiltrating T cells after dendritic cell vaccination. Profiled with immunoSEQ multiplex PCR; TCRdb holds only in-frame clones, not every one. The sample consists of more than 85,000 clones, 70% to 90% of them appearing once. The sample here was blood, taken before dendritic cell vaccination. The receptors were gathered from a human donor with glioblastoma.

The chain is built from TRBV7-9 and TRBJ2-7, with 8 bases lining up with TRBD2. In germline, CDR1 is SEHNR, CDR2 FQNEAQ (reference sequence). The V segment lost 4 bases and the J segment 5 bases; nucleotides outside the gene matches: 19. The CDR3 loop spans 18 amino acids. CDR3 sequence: CASSSPPWSGSLPNEQYF. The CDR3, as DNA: TGTGCCAGCAGCTCGCCGCCCTGGAGCGGGAGTCTGCCCAACGAGCAGTACTTC. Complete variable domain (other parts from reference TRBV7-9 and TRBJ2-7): DTGVSQNPRHKITKRGQNVTFRCDPISEHNRLYWYRQTLGQGPEFLTYFQNEAQLEKSRLLSDRFSAERPKGSFSTLEIQRTEQGDSAMYLCASSSPPWSGSLPNEQYFGPGTRLTVT.

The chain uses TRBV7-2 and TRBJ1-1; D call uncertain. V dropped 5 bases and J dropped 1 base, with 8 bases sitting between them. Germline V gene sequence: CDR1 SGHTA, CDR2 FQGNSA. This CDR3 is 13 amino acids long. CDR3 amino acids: CASSEYKNTEAFF. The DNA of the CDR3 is TGTGCCAGCAGCGAATACAAGAACACTGAAGCTTTCTTT.

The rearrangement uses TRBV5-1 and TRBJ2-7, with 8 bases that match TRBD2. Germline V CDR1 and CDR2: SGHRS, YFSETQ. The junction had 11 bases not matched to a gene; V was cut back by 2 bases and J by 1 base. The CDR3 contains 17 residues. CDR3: CASSFGHSGEASYEQYF. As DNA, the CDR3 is TGCGCCAGCAGCTTCGGTCATAGCGGGGAGGCTTCCTACGAGCAGTACTTC.

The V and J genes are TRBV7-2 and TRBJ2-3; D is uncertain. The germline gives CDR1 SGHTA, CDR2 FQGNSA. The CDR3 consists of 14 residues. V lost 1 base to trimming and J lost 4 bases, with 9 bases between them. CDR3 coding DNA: TGTGCCAGCAGCTTAGTACTCCAGGCAGATACGCAGTATTTT. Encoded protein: CASSLVLQADTQYF.

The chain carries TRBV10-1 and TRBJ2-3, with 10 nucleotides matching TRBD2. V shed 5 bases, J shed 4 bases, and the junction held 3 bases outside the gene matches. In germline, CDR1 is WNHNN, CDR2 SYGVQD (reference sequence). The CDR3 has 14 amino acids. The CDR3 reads CASSLAGDPDTQYF. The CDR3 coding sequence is TGCGCCAGCAGTCTAGCGGGAGACCCAGATACGCAGTATTTT.

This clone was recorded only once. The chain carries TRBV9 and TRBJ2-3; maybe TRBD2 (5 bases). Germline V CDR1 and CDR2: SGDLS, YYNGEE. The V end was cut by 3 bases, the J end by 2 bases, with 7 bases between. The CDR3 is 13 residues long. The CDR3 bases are TGTGCCAGCAGCGACGGACTCACAGATACGCAGTATTTT. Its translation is CASSDGLTDTQYF.

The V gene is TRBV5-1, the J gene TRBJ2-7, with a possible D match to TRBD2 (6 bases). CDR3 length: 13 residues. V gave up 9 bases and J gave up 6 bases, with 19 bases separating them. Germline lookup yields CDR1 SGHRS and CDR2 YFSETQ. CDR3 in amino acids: CATRRPGEVEQYF. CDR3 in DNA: TGCGCCACTCGCAGGCCGGGAGAGGTCGAGCAGTACTTC.

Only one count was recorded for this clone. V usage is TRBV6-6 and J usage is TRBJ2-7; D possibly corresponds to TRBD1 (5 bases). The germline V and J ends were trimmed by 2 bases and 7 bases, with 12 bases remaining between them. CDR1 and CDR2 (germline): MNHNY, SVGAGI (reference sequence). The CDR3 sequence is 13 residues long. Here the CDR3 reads CASSYADRLEQYF. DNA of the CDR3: TGTGCCAGCAGTTACGCTGACAGATTGGAGCAGTACTTC.

The CDR3 region has the DNA TGCGCCAGCAGCTTGACTACCTCTGGGGCCAACGTCCTGACTTTC. This encodes CASSLTTSGANVLTF. The chain employs TRBV5-1 and TRBJ2-6; unclear D gene. Trimming took off 1 base at V and 0 bases at J, with 5 bases between the two ends. CDR3 size: 15 residues. In germline, CDR1 is SGHRS, CDR2 YFSETQ.

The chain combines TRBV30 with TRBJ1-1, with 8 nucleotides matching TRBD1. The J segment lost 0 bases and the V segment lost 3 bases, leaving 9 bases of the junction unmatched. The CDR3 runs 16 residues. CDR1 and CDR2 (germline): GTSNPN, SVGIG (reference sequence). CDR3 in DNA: TGTGCCTGGAGGGACCGGACAGGGTACATGAACACTGAAGCTTTCTTT. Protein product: CAWRDRTGYMNTEAFF. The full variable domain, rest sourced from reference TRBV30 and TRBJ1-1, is SQTIHQWPATLVQPVGSPLSLECTVEGTSNPNLYWYRQAAGRGLQLLFYSVGIGQISSEVPQNLSASRPQDRQFILSSKKLLLSDSGFYLCAWRDRTGYMNTEAFFGQGTRLTVV.

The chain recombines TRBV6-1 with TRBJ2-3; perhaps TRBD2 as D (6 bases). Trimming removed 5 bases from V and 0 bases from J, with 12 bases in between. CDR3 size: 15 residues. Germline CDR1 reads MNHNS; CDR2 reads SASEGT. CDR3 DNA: TGTGCCAGCAGTCGGACTATTTCTAGCACAGATACGCAGTATTTT. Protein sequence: CASSRTISSTDTQYF.

In DNA form, the CDR3 reads TGTGCCAGCAGCTCCGGACAGTCCTATGGCTACACCTTC. This sequence encodes CASSSGQSYGYTF. V usage is TRBV2 and J usage is TRBJ1-2; a possible D gene is TRBD1 (6 bases). The CDR3 length is 13 residues. Deletions cut 6 bases from V and 4 bases from J, with 12 bases between. Germline V gene lookup returns CDR1 SNHLY and CDR2 FYNNEI.

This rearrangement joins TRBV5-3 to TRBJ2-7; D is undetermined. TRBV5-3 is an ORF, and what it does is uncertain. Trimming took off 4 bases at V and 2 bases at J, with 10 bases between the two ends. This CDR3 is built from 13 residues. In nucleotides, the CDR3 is TGTGCCAGAAGCCCTTTACTCGCCTACGAGCAGTACTTC. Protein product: CARSPLLAYEQYF.

The CDR3: CASSFTGDSGYEQYF. The CDR3, as DNA: TGCGCCAGCAGCTTCACGGGGGACTCAGGCTACGAGCAGTACTTC. This chain links TRBV5-1 with TRBJ2-7, with D possibly TRBD2 on 6 matching bases. Germline CDR1 reads SGHRS; CDR2 reads YFSETQ. The CDR3 length is 15 residues. V gave up 2 bases and J gave up 3 bases, with 15 bases separating them.

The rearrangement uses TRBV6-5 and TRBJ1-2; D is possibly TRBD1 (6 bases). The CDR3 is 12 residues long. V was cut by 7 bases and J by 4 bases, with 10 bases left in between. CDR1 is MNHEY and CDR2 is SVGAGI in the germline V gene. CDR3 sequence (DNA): TGTGCCAGCATTTCGGACAGCTATGGCTACACCTTC. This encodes CASISDSYGYTF.

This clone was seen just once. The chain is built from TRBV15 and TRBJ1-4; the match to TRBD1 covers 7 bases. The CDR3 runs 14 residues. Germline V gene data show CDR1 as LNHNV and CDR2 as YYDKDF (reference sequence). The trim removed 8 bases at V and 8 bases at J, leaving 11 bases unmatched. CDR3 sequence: CATSRAGGREKLFF. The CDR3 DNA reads TGTGCCACCTCCAGGGCAGGGGGGCGCGAAAAACTGTTTTTT.

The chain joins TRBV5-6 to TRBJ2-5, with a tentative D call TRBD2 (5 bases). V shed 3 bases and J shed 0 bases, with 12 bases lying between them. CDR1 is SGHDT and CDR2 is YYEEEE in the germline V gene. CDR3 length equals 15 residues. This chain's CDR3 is CASSWSTGYQETQYF. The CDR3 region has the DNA TGTGCCAGCAGCTGGTCCACGGGGTACCAAGAGACCCAGTACTTC. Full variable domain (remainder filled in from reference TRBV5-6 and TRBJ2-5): DAGVTQSPTHLIKTRGQQVTLRCSPKSGHDTVSWYQQALGQGPQFIFQYYEEEERQRGNFPDRFSGHQFPNYSSELNVNALLLGDSALYLCASSWSTGYQETQYFGPGTRLLVL.

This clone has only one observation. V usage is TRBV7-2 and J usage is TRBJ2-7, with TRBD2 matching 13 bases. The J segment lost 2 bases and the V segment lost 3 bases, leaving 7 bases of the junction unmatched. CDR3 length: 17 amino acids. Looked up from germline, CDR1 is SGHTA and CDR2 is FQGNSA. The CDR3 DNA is TGTGCCAGCAGCTTCCGGACTAGCGGGAGTGTCACCTACGAGCAGTACTTC. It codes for CASSFRTSGSVTYEQYF.

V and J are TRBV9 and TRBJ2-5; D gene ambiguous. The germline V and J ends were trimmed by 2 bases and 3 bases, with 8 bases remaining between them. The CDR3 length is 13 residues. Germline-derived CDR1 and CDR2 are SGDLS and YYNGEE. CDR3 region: CASSVFGEETQYF. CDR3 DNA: TGTGCCAGCAGCGTGTTTGGAGAAGAGACCCAGTACTTC.

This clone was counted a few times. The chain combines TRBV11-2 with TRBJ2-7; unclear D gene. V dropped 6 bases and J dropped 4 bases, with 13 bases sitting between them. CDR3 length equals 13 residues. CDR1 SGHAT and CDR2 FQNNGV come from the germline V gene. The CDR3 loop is CASSMSTQYEQYF. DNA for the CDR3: TGTGCCAGCAGTATGTCAACCCAGTACGAGCAGTACTTC.

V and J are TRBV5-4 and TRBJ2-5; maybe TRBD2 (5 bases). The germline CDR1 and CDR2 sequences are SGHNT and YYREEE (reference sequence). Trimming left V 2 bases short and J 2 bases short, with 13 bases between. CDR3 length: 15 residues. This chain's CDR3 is CASSLGSRDQETQYF. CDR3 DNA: TGTGCCAGCAGCTTAGGGTCCCGGGATCAAGAGACCCAGTACTTC.

DNA for the CDR3: TGTGCCAGCAGCGCTGGGGCTTCACTAGCGGGAGTAGAGCAGTACTTC. Translated: CASSAGASLAGVEQYF. The rearrangement links TRBV9 to TRBJ2-7, with TRBD2 identical over 11 bases. Germline-derived CDR1 and CDR2 are SGDLS and YYNGEE. The V gene end was trimmed by 3 bases and the J gene end by 7 bases; junction bases not matched to a gene: 12. This CDR3 has 16 amino acids.

The CDR3 DNA reads as TGCGCCAGCAGCAACCCGGGACAGTTGGAGGCTTTCTTT. Its translation: CASSNPGQLEAFF. The V gene is TRBV5-1, the J gene TRBJ1-1; TRBD1 matches 7 bases. V lost 4 bases to trimming and J lost 11 bases; unmatched junction nucleotides: 11. CDR3 length equals 13 residues. The V gene's germline CDR1 is SGHRS and CDR2 YFSETQ.

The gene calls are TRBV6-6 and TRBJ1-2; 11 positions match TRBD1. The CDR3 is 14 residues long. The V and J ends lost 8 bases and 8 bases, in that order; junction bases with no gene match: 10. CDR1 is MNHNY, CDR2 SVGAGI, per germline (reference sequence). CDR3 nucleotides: TGTGCCAGCTTTGGACAGGGGGCGATAAGAGGCTACACCTTC. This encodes CASFGQGAIRGYTF.

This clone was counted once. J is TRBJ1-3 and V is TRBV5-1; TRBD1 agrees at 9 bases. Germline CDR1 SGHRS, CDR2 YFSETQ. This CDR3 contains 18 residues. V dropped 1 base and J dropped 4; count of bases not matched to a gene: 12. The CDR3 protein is CASSLPPTGGPAGNTIYF. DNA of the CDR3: TGCGCCAGCAGCTTGCCCCCAACAGGGGGCCCGGCCGGAAACACCATATATTTT.

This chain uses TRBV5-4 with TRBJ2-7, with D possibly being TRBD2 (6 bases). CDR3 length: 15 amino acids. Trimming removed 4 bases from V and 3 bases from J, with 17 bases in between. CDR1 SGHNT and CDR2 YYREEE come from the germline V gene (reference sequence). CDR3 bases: TGTGCCAGCAGCGGCCCTTCGGGGGTAGGCTACGAGCAGTACTTC. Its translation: CASSGPSGVGYEQYF.

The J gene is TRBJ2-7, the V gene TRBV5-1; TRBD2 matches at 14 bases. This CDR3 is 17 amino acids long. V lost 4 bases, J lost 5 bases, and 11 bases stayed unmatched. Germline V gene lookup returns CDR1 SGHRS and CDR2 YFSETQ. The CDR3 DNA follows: TGCGCCAGCAGCAGGGGACTAGCGGGAGTCTCAACCCACGAGCAGTACTTC. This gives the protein CASSRGLAGVSTHEQYF.

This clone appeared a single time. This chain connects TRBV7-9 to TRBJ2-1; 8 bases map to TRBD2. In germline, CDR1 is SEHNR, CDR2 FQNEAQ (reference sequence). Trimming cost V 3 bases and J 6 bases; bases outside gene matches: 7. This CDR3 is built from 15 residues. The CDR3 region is CASSFGAGGINEQFF. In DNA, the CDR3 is TGTGCCAGCAGCTTCGGGGCGGGAGGAATCAATGAGCAGTTCTTC.